The sequence of this T cell receptor beta chain was determined in a study of T cells in localized non-small cell lung cancer. The CDR3 contains 15 residues. The V and J ends lost 2 bases and 0 bases respectively, with 7 bases between them. Germline V gene lookup returns CDR1 SNHLY and CDR2 FYNNEI. Turning to this clone: Its antigen remains unknown.

General study points: Tumor trailed uninvolved adjacent lung in T cell clonality, which peaked there.

The method was immunoSEQ multiplex PCR; TCRdb's version includes in-frame clones alone and lacks a portion of them. The sample shows about 43,000 clones, about 91% of them seen only once. This chain connects TRBV2 to TRBJ1-4, with D hard to call. The sequencing used PBMCs, collected before any cancer treatment. The receptor was derived from a woman aged 40 to 75 with stage II lung adenocarcinoma. CDR3 loop: CASSETDATNEKLFF. In DNA form, the CDR3 reads TGTGCCAGCAGTGAAACGGATGCAACTAATGAAAAACTGTTTTTT.